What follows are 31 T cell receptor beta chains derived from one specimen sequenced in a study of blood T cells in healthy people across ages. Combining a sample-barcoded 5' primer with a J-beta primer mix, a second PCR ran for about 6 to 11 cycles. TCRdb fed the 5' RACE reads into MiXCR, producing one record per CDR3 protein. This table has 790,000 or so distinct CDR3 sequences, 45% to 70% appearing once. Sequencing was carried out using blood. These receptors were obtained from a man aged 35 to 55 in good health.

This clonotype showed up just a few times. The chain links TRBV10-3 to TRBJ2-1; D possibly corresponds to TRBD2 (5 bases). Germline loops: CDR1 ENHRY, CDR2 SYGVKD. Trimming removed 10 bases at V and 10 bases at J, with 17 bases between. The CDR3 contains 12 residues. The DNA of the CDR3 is TGTGCCAGCAAAGGTGAGGGCGGCGAGCAGTTCTTC. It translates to CASKGEGGEQFF.

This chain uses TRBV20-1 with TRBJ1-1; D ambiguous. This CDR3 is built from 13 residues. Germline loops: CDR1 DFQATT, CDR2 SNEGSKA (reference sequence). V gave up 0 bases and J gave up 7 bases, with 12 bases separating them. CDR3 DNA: TGCAGTGCTAGAGATGCTACCTTTTTTGAAGCTTTCTTT. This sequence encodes CSARDATFFEAFF.

CDR3 region: CASSAGPGSSYNEQFF. CDR3 in DNA: TGTGCCAGCAGCGCGGGACCCGGGAGCTCCTACAATGAGCAGTTCTTC. The V gene is TRBV7-3, the J gene TRBJ2-1; TRBD2 is a possible D gene (6 bases). The CDR3 has 16 residues. Germline V gene lookup returns CDR1 SGHTA and CDR2 FQGTGA. Trimming removed 5 bases from V and 0 bases from J, with 14 bases in between.

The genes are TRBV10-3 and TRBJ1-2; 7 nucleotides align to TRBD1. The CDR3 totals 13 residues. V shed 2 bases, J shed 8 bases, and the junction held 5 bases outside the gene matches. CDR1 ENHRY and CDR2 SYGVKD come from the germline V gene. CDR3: CAISETGAGGYTF. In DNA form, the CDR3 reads TGTGCCATCAGTGAGACAGGGGCGGGCGGCTACACCTTC.

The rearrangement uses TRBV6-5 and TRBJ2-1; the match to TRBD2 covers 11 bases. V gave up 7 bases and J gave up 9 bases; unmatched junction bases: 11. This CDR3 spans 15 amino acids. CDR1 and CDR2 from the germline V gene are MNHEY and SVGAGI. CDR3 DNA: TGTGCCAGCACCAAACTAGCGGGAGATATTCGTGAGCAGTTCTTC. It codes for CASTKLAGDIREQFF.

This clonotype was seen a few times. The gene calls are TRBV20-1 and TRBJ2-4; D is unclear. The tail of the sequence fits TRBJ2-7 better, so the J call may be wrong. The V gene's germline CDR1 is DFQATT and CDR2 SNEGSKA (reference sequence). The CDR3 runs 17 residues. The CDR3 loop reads CSANPRTVTRGTYEQYF. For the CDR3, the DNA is TGCAGTGCTAACCCCCGGACGGTAACGAGAGGTACCTACGAGCAGTACTTC.

The chain's CDR3 is CASSVGLAGGEVQYF. The DNA for the CDR3 is TGTGCCAGCAGCGTAGGGCTAGCGGGAGGAGAGGTGCAGTACTTC. This chain joins TRBV9 and TRBJ2-5; 11 bases match TRBD2. Germline CDR1 is SGDLS and CDR2 is YYNGEE. V trimming: 0 bases; J trimming: 11 bases; junction bases outside the gene matches: 9. The CDR3 length is 15 residues.

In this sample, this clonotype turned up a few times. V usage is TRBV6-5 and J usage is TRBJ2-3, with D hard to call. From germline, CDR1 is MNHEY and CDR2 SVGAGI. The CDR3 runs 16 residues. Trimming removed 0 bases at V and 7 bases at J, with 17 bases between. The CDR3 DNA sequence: TGTGCCAGCAGTTACTCAGGTCCGGACCTCCCGAATACGCAGTATTTT. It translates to CASSYSGPDLPNTQYF.

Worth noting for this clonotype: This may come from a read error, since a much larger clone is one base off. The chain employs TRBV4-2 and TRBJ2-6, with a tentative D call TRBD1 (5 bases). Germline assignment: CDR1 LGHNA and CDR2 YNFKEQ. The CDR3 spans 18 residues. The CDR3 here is CASSQVAHGGTGANALTF. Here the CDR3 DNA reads TGTGCCAGCAGCCAAGTTGCCCATGGTGGTACTGGGGCCAACGCCCTGACTTTC.

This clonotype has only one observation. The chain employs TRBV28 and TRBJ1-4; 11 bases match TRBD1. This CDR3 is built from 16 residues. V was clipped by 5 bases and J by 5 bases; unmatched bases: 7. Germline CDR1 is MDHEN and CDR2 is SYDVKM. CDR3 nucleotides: TGTGCCAGCAGTCCATCAGGACAGGGGGCGAATGAAAAACTGTTTTTT. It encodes CASSPSGQGANEKLFF.

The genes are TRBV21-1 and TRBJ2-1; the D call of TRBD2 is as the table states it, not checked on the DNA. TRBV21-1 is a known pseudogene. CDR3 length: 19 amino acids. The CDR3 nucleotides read TGTGCCAGCAGCAACACTCGGGAGGATGCCCGGGTTCCCGGATGTTTGCAGTTCTTC. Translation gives CASSNTREDARVPGCLQFF.

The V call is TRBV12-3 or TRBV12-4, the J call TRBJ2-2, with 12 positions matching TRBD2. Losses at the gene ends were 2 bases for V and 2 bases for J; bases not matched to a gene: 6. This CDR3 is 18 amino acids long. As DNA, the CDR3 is TGTGCCAGCAGTTTACACCTAGCGGGGGGGAGCAACACCGGGGAGCTGTTTTTT. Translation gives CASSLHLAGGSNTGELFF.

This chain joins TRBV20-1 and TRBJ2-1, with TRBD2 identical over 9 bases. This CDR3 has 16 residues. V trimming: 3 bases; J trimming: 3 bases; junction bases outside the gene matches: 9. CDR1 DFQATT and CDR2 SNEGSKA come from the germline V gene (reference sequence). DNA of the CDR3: TGCAGTGCTAGTTTGGAGACTAGCGGAGTCTACAATGAGCAGTTCTTC. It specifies CSASLETSGVYNEQFF.

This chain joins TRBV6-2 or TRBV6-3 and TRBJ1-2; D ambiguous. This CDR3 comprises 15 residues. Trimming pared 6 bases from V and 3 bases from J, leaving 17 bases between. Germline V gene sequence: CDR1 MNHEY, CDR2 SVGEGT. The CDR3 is CASSNSYRTDYGYTF. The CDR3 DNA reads TGTGCCAGCAGCAACAGTTACCGGACGGACTATGGCTACACCTTC.

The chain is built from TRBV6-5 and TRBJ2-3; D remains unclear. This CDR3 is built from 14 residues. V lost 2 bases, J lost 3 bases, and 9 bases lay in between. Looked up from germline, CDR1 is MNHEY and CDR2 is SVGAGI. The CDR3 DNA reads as TGTGCCAGCAGTTACGGGCAGGTAACAGATACGCAGTATTTT. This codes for CASSYGQVTDTQYF.

The CDR3: CASSPRQGGAINEQFF. CDR3 nucleotides: TGTGCCAGCAGCCCAAGACAGGGCGGGGCTATCAATGAGCAGTTCTTC. The chain uses TRBV3-1 and TRBJ2-1; the D gene is possibly TRBD1 (7 bases). Deletions cut 4 bases from V and 6 bases from J, with 19 bases between. This CDR3 is 16 amino acids long. From germline, CDR1 is LGHDT and CDR2 YNNKEL (reference sequence).

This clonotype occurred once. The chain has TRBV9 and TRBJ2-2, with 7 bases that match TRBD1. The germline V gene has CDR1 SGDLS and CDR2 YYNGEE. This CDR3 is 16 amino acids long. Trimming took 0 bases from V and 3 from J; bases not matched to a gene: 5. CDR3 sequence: CASSVAGTDYTGELFF. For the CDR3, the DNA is TGTGCCAGCAGCGTAGCTGGGACAGACTACACCGGGGAGCTGTTTTTT.

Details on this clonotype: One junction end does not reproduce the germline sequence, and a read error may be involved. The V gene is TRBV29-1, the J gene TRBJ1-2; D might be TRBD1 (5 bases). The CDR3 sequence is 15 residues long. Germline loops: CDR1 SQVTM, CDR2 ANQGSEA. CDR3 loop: CSVEGGRRHGYGYIF. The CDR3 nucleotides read TGCAGCGTTGAGGGGGGAAGAAGACACGGCTATGGCTACATCTTC.

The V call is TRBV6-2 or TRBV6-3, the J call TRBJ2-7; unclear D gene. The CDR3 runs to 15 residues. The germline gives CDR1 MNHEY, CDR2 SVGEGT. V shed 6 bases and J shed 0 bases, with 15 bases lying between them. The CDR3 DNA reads TGTGCCAGCAGCCTTCTATCGGAGAGCTCCTACGAGCAGTACTTC. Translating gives CASSLLSESSYEQYF.

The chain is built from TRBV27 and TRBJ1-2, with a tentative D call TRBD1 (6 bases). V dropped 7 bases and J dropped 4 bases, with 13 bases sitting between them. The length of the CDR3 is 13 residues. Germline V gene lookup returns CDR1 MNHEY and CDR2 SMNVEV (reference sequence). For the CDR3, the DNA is TGTGCCAGCAAAGGAGGGGGGATCTATGGCTACACCTTC. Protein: CASKGGGIYGYTF.

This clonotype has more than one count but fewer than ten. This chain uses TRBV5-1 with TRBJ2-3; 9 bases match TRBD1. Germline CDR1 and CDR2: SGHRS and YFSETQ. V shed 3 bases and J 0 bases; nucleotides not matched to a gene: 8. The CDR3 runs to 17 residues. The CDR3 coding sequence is TGCGCCAGCAGCTACGGACAGGGGAAGGTCAGCACAGATACGCAGTATTTT. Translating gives CASSYGQGKVSTDTQYF.

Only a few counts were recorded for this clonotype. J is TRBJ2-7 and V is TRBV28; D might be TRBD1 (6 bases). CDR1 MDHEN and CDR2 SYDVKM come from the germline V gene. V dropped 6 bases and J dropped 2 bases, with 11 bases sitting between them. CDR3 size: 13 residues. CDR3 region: CASSIQGPYEQYF. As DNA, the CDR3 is TGTGCCAGCAGCATACAGGGACCCTACGAGCAGTACTTC.

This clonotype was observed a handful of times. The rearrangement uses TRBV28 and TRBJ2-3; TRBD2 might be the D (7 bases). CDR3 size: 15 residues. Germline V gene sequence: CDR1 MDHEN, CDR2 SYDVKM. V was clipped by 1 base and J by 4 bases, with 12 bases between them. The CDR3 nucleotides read TGTGCCAGCAGTTTATTCCCGGGGGGCTCAGATACGCAGTATTTT. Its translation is CASSLFPGGSDTQYF.

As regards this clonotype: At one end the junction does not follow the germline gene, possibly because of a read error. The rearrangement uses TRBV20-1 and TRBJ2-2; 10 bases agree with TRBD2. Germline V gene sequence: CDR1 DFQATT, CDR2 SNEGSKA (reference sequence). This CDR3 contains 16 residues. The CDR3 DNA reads TGCGGTGCTAGAGAGTTACTAGCGGGATACATCGGGGAGCTGTTTTTT. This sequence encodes CGARELLAGYIGELFF.

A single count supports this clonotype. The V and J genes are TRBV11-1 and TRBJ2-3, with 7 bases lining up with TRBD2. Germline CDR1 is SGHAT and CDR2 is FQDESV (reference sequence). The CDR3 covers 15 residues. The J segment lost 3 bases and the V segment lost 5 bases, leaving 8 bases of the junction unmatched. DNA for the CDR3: TGTGCCAGCAGCGCCGAGCGGGGAAGGACAGATACGCAGTATTTT. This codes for CASSAERGRTDTQYF.

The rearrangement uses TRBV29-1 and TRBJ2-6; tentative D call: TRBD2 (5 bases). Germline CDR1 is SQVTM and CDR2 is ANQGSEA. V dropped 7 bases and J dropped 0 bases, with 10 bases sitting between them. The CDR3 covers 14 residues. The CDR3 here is CSARGSSGANVLTF. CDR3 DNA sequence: TGCAGCGCCCGGGGAAGCTCTGGGGCCAACGTCCTGACTTTC.

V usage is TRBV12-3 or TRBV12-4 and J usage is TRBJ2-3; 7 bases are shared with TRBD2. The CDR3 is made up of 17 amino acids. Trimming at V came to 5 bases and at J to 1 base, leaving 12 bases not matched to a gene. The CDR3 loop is CASSPGSAGRGTDTQYF. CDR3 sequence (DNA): TGTGCCAGCAGTCCAGGGTCGGCGGGGAGGGGCACAGATACGCAGTATTTT.

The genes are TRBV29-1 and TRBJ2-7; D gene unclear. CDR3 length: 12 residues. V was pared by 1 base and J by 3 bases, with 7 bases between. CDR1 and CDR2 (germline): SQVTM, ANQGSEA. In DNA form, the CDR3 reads TGCAGCGTTGAAGTCACAGACTACGAGCAGTACTTC. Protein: CSVEVTDYEQYF.

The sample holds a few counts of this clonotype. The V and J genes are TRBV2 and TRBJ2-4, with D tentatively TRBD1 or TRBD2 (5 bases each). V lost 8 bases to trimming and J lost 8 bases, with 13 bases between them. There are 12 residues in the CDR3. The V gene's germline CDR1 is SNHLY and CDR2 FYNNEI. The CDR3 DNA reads TGTGCCAGCCGAGGGGCTAGGGACATTCAGTACTTC. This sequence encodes CASRGARDIQYF.

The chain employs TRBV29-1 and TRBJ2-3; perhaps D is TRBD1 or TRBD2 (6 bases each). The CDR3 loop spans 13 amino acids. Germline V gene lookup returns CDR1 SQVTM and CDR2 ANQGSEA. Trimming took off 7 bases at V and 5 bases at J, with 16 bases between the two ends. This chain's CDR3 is CSARGGRVDTQYF. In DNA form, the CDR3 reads TGCAGCGCTCGTGGGGGGCGCGTAGATACGCAGTATTTT.

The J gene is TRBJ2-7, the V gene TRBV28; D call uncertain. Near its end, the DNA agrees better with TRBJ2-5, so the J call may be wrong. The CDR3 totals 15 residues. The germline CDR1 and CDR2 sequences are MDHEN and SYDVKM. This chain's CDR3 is CASSSRRPAFETQYF. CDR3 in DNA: TGTGCCAGCAGTTCGAGACGTCCGGCTTTTGAGACCCAGTACTTC.